These 26 T cell receptor beta chains originate from one sample sequenced in a study of T cells expressing NK-cell markers. TCRdb reprocessed the 5' RACE reads and reports one entry per CDR3 protein, with no DNA. The specimen's table records about 400,000 distinct CDR3 sequences. Input material: blood T cells: a sorted CD56 or NKG2C T cell subset, CD4+ or CD8+ T cells, or bulk PBMC T cells (not recorded which). The receptor set was obtained from a woman in her forties or fifties in good health.

The chain employs TRBV5-1 and TRBJ2-4; TCRdb proposes TRBD1, but this gene call is untestable without DNA. Germline CDR1 is SGHRS and CDR2 is YFSETQ. This CDR3 region has 13 residues. CDR3 sequence: CASSLPTENIQYF.

The chain has TRBV5-8 and TRBJ2-6; TCRdb's D gene call, TRBD1, goes unchecked for lack of DNA. The CDR3 covers 18 residues. CDR1 and CDR2 from the germline V gene are SGHTS and YDEGEE. This chain's CDR3 is CASSFGAPTGDAANVLTF.

The V and J genes are TRBV7-9 and TRBJ2-2. The CDR3 sequence is 15 residues long. Germline V gene lookup returns CDR1 SEHNR and CDR2 FQNEAQ (reference sequence). The CDR3 region is CASSFLISDTGELFF.

CDR3: CASTSQDRGGYTF. The V and J genes are TRBV21-1 and TRBJ1-2; TCRdb's D gene call, TRBD1, goes unchecked for lack of DNA. TRBV21-1 is shown as a pseudogene. The CDR3 has 13 amino acids.

This chain joins TRBV2 and TRBJ2-3; TCRdb selects TRBD2, and the lack of DNA leaves this call unchecked. This CDR3 is 20 amino acids long. In germline, CDR1 is SNHLY, CDR2 FYNNEI. The CDR3 region is CASSHLRRREVSPGTDTQYF.

This chain connects TRBV12-3 or TRBV12-4 to TRBJ2-7. The CDR3 loop spans 14 amino acids. CDR3 residues: CASSPTAGSSEQYF.

This CDR3 is CATSETAFGQPQHF. The J gene is TRBJ1-5, the V gene TRBV24-1. The CDR3 contains 14 residues. Germline V gives CDR1 KGHDR, CDR2 SFDVKD.

The chain links TRBV10-3 to TRBJ2-7; there is no DNA to check the TCRdb D call of TRBD1. This CDR3 has 15 residues. Germline lookup yields CDR1 ENHRY and CDR2 SYGVKD. The CDR3 protein is CAIRPGTGDHSEQYF.

The rearrangement links TRBV27 to TRBJ1-5. The germline V gene encodes CDR1 MNHEY and CDR2 SMNVEV (reference sequence). The length of the CDR3 is 15 residues. CDR3: CASSLTPSSNQPQHF.

The CDR3 region is CSASRPDRVTEAFF. The V and J genes are TRBV20-1 and TRBJ1-1; TCRdb names TRBD1, which stays unverified in the absence of DNA. Germline assignment: CDR1 DFQATT and CDR2 SNEGSKA (reference sequence). The CDR3 runs to 14 residues.

The chain links TRBV10-3 to TRBJ1-5; the TCRdb D gene call, TRBD1, has no DNA to confirm it. Germline CDR1 is ENHRY and CDR2 is SYGVKD. The CDR3 spans 15 residues. CDR3 protein: CAISEGRESNQPQHF.

The chain links TRBV7-8 to TRBJ2-7. Germline assignment: CDR1 SGHVS and CDR2 FQNEAQ. This CDR3 region has 15 residues. CDR3 region: CASSLRSQQVYEQYF.

The chain has TRBV21-1 and TRBJ2-7. TRBV21-1 has pseudogene status. This CDR3 spans 14 amino acids. This chain's CDR3 is CASSRLHTPYEQYF.

The rearrangement links TRBV5-1 to TRBJ2-1; with no DNA, the TCRdb D assignment of TRBD1 cannot be verified. CDR1 and CDR2 (germline): SGHRS, YFSETQ. The CDR3 sequence is 14 residues long. CDR3 protein: CASSTGRPYNEQFF.

J is TRBJ1-2 and V is TRBV5-1; with no DNA, the TCRdb D assignment of TRBD1 cannot be verified. Germline V lookup: CDR1 SGHRS, CDR2 YFSETQ. This CDR3 comprises 16 residues. CDR3 in amino acids: CASSLSQLGQGNGYTF. The variable domain in full, with the rest retrieved from reference TRBV5-1 and TRBJ1-2, is KAGVTQTPRYLIKTRGQQVTLSCSPISGHRSVSWYQQTPGQGLQFLFEYFSETQRNKGNFPGRFSGRQFSNSRSEMNVSTLELGDSALYLCASSLSQLGQGNGYTFGSGTRLTVV.

V and J are TRBV5-1 and TRBJ2-7; TCRdb names TRBD2, which stays unverified in the absence of DNA. The germline CDR1 and CDR2 sequences are SGHRS and YFSETQ. The CDR3 loop spans 14 amino acids. CDR3: CASSWGTSRYEQYF.

The rearrangement joins TRBV6-2 or TRBV6-3 to TRBJ2-1; TCRdb designates TRBD2, a call that cannot be tested without DNA. CDR1 MNHEY and CDR2 SVGEGT come from the germline V gene. The CDR3 is 18 amino acids. The CDR3: CASSPPREREPSYNEQFF.

The chain is built from TRBV29-1 and TRBJ1-1. The CDR3 loop spans 15 amino acids. Germline lookup yields CDR1 SQVTM and CDR2 ANQGSEA. CDR3 residues: CSVEGGEGTTTEAFF.

The chain is built from TRBV20-1 and TRBJ1-1; TCRdb names TRBD1, which stays unverified in the absence of DNA. CDR1 and CDR2 (germline): DFQATT, SNEGSKA (reference sequence). This CDR3 has 12 amino acids. The CDR3 here is CSAGGQDLEAFF.

The chain couples TRBV3-1 to TRBJ2-3. Per the germline V gene, CDR1 is LGHDT and CDR2 is YNNKEL (reference sequence). CDR3 size: 16 residues. The CDR3 protein is CASSQGFGTAADTQYF.

CDR3 sequence: CASSFSGGPNEQYF. The chain carries TRBV7-9 and TRBJ2-7; with no DNA, the TCRdb D assignment of TRBD2 cannot be verified. The CDR3 loop spans 14 amino acids. Germline V gene data show CDR1 as SEHNR and CDR2 as FQNEAQ (reference sequence).

CDR3 sequence: CASREGGESYGYTF. V usage is TRBV12-3 or TRBV12-4 and J usage is TRBJ1-2. This CDR3 contains 14 residues.

The CDR3 loop reads CSARDHKHSYNEQFF. The rearrangement joins TRBV20-1 to TRBJ2-1. The CDR3 spans 15 residues. Germline values: CDR1 DFQATT, CDR2 SNEGSKA (reference sequence).

The rearrangement links TRBV9 to TRBJ2-4. Germline CDR1 is SGDLS and CDR2 is YYNGEE. This CDR3 comprises 13 residues. The CDR3 here is CASSVAWGNIQYF.

V and J are TRBV7-3 and TRBJ2-2; TCRdb calls TRBD1, which cannot be checked without DNA. CDR1 and CDR2 (germline): SGHTA, FQGTGA. The CDR3 is made up of 19 amino acids. The CDR3 sequence is CASSLSRPGQESNTGELFF.

The V call is TRBV29-1, the J call TRBJ2-1; the TCRdb D gene call, TRBD2, has no DNA to confirm it. CDR1 and CDR2 (germline): SQVTM, ANQGSEA. This CDR3 is 15 amino acids long. CDR3 amino acids: CSVDGLAGLYNEQFF.